The 18 T cell receptor beta chains below come from one sample, sequenced in a study of cytotoxic CD8 clonotypes in ibrutinib-treated CLL. Measured with immunoSEQ multiplex PCR; TCRdb has only the in-frame clones, and not every one. The sample consists of 330,000 or so clones, roughly 71% of them appearing once. The sequencing here drew on PBMCs, taken after 36 months of ibrutinib treatment. The receptors come from a human donor with chronic lymphocytic leukemia.

The rearrangement links TRBV5-4 to TRBJ2-7, with D possibly TRBD1 on 5 matching bases. CDR1 and CDR2 from the germline V gene are SGHNT and YYREEE (reference sequence). V dropped 2 bases and J dropped 5 bases, with 14 bases sitting between them. The CDR3 loop spans 14 amino acids. CDR3 bases: TGTGCCAGCAGCTTCACGCAGGGTTCTCACGAGCAGTACTTC. Amino acids: CASSFTQGSHEQYF.

The rearrangement uses TRBV12-5 and TRBJ1-5; possible D gene TRBD1, 5 bases. The CDR3 length is 14 residues. Germline V gene data show CDR1 as LGHNT and CDR2 as FRNRAP. V lost 5 bases, J lost 2 bases, and 10 bases lay in between. The CDR3: CASGGAVGNQPQHF. The CDR3 DNA reads TGTGCTAGTGGTGGGGCAGTTGGCAATCAGCCCCAGCATTTT.

V is TRBV4-2 and J is TRBJ1-6, with D possibly matching TRBD1 (6 bases). Deletions cut 2 bases from V and 0 bases from J, with 8 bases between. Germline V lookup: CDR1 LGHNA, CDR2 YNFKEQ. This CDR3 is built from 16 residues. Here the CDR3 reads CASSQMDSSYNSPLHF. CDR3 nucleotide sequence: TGTGCCAGCAGCCAAATGGACAGCTCCTATAATTCACCCCTCCACTTT.

This clone was detected only a few times. The chain combines TRBV20-1 with TRBJ1-2; no clear D. CDR3 length equals 9 residues. The V gene's germline CDR1 is DFQATT and CDR2 SNEGSKA (reference sequence). Trimming removed 1 base from V and 7 bases from J, with 1 base in between. CDR3 loop: CSARGGYTF. DNA of the CDR3: TGCAGTGCTAGAGGTGGCTACACCTTC.

This clone was recorded only once. The chain couples TRBV7-9 to TRBJ1-3, with D possibly TRBD1 on 5 matching bases. Looked up from germline, CDR1 is SEHNR and CDR2 is FQNEAQ (reference sequence). Trimming took 7 bases from V and 2 from J, leaving 15 bases between them. The CDR3 length is 15 residues. For the CDR3, the DNA is TGTGCCAGCACCCTCGTCGGGGGGACTGGAAACACCATATATTTT. Amino acids: CASTLVGGTGNTIYF.

The CDR3 DNA is TGCAGCGTTGGGAGACAGCTAAGAGGCGAGCAGTACTTC. Translating gives CSVGRQLRGEQYF. The chain has TRBV29-1 and TRBJ2-7; TRBD1 is a possible D gene (5 bases). Germline V CDR1 and CDR2: SQVTM, ANQGSEA. The CDR3 has 13 amino acids. V was trimmed by 4 bases and J by 6 bases, leaving 16 bases between them.

The chain recombines TRBV7-8 with TRBJ2-5; no reliable D call. V was cut by 5 bases and J by 12 bases, with 16 bases left in between. The CDR3 spans 12 residues. CDR1 SGHVS and CDR2 FQNEAQ come from the germline V gene. This CDR3 reads CASSPSRQMEYF. The CDR3 DNA follows: TGTGCCAGCAGCCCAAGTCGCCAAATGGAGTACTTC.

The chain has TRBV2 and TRBJ2-6; D is ambiguous. V was pared by 7 bases and J by 3 bases, with 16 bases between. The CDR3 totals 16 residues. In germline, CDR1 is SNHLY, CDR2 FYNNEI. DNA for the CDR3: TGTGCCAGCACACGGGTCCCCCTTATTGGGGCCAACGTCCTGACTTTC. This gives the protein CASTRVPLIGANVLTF.

This clone was observed a few times. The V and J genes are TRBV6-1 and TRBJ2-4; TRBD2 is a possible D gene (6 bases). The CDR3 has 14 amino acids. The V end was cut by 3 bases, the J end by 1 base, with 7 bases between. Germline V gene lookup returns CDR1 MNHNS and CDR2 SASEGT. CDR3 sequence (DNA): TGTGCCAGCAGTGATGGAGGGGCCAAAAACATTCAGTACTTC. It is translated as CASSDGGAKNIQYF.

This clone has more than one count but fewer than ten. This chain links TRBV4-1 with TRBJ2-5, with 9 bases identical to TRBD2. The CDR3 consists of 17 residues. The ends lost 3 bases at V and 4 bases at J; junction bases unmatched: 12. The V gene's germline CDR1 is MGHRA and CDR2 YSYEKL. CDR3 amino acids: CASSHTMGLAGRETQYF. The CDR3 DNA follows: TGCGCCAGCAGCCACACGATGGGGCTAGCGGGGAGAGAGACCCAGTACTTC.

This rearrangement joins TRBV5-6 to TRBJ2-4; D gene unclear. CDR1 is SGHDT and CDR2 is YYEEEE in the germline V gene. V was cut by 0 bases and J by 3 bases, with 10 bases left in between. The CDR3 sequence is 15 residues long. The CDR3 DNA sequence: TGTGCCAGCAGCTTGGGGCAGGCCATCAAAAACATTCAGTACTTC. Amino acid sequence: CASSLGQAIKNIQYF.

The chain links TRBV4-3 to TRBJ2-7; 11 bases map to TRBD2. The CDR3 has 15 residues. Per the germline V gene, CDR1 is LGHNA and CDR2 is YSLEER. The J segment lost 3 bases and the V segment lost 1 base, leaving 2 bases of the junction unmatched. CDR3 sequence (DNA): TGCGCCAGCAGCCAAGCCGGGACTAGCGGCTACGAGCAGTACTTC. Its translation: CASSQAGTSGYEQYF.

J is TRBJ2-7 and V is TRBV25-1; maybe TRBD2 (5 bases). The CDR3 has 13 amino acids. The ends were cut back, 3 bases at V and 6 bases at J, with 12 bases in the middle. CDR1 is MGHDK and CDR2 is SYGVNS in the germline V gene. The DNA of the CDR3 is TGTGCCAGCAGTGAGACCGGGGTCGGCGAGCAGTACTTC. Amino acid sequence: CASSETGVGEQYF.

V gene TRBV10-3 combines with J gene TRBJ1-1; 7 nucleotides agree with TRBD1. V lost 7 bases and J lost 3; bases outside the gene matches: 11. Germline CDR1 ENHRY, CDR2 SYGVKD. The CDR3 is made up of 15 amino acids. The CDR3 DNA sequence: TGTGCCATCAATCGACAGGGTCATTTGGACACTGAAGCTTTCTTT. This encodes CAINRQGHLDTEAFF.

The chain is built from TRBV12-5 and TRBJ2-1; 14 bases map to TRBD2. CDR3 length: 17 amino acids. The J segment lost 3 bases and the V segment lost 1 base, leaving 2 bases of the junction unmatched. Germline CDR1 is LGHNT and CDR2 is FRNRAP. CDR3 sequence (DNA): TGTGCTAGTGGTTTGGGGACTAGCGGGAGGAGCTACAATGAGCAGTTCTTC. Amino acid sequence: CASGLGTSGRSYNEQFF.

This clone was seen only a few times. The chain carries TRBV7-8 and TRBJ1-2, with D perhaps TRBD1 (6 bases). The germline V gene encodes CDR1 SGHVS and CDR2 FQNEAQ. The CDR3 contains 14 residues. Trimming removed 5 bases from V and 0 bases from J, with 10 bases in between. The DNA of the CDR3 is TGTGCCAGCAGCGCCAGGGGAGCTAACTATGGCTACACCTTC. Protein sequence: CASSARGANYGYTF.

J is TRBJ1-1 and V is TRBV11-2, with a tentative D call TRBD1 (5 bases). The length of the CDR3 is 13 residues. Germline CDR1 and CDR2: SGHAT and FQNNGV. V was shortened by 5 bases and J by 4 bases, with 11 bases between the two germline ends. CDR3 sequence: CASSRDGGTEAFF. The DNA of the CDR3 is TGTGCCAGCAGCCGAGACGGGGGCACTGAAGCTTTCTTT.

This rearrangement joins TRBV9 to TRBJ2-7; a possible D gene is TRBD2 (5 bases). Germline values: CDR1 SGDLS, CDR2 YYNGEE. The V gene lost 0 bases and the J gene lost 0 bases, with 10 bases spanning the gap. CDR3 size: 15 residues. CDR3 DNA sequence: TGTGCCAGCAGCGTAGAGGAGGTCCCCTCCTACGAGCAGTACTTC. Its translation: CASSVEEVPSYEQYF.